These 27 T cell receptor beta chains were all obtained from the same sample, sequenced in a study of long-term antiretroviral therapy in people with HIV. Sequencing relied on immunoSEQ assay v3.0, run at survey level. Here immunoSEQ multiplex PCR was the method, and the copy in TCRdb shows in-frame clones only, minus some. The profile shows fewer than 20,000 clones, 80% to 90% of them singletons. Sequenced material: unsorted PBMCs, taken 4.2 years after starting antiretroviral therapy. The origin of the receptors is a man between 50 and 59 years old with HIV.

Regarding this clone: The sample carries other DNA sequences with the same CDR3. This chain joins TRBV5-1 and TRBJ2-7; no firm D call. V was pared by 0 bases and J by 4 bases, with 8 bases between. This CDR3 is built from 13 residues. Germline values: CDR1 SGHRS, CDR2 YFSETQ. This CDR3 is CASSLGAGYEQYF. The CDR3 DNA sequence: TGCGCCAGCAGCTTGGGAGCTGGATACGAGCAGTACTTC.

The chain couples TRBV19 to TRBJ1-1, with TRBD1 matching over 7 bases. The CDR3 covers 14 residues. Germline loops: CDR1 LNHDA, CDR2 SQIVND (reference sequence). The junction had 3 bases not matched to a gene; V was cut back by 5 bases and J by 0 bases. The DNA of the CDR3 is TGTGCCAGTAGTGTGGGACAGATGAACACTGAAGCTTTCTTT. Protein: CASSVGQMNTEAFF.

The CDR3 is CASLTGREQYF. CDR3 coding DNA: TGTGCCAGCTTGACGGGGCGCGAGCAGTACTTC. The chain couples TRBV28 to TRBJ2-7; D assignment may be TRBD1 or TRBD2 (5 bases each). V lost 8 bases to trimming and J lost 6 bases, with 11 bases between them. Germline CDR1 reads MDHEN; CDR2 reads SYDVKM. This CDR3 is 11 amino acids long.

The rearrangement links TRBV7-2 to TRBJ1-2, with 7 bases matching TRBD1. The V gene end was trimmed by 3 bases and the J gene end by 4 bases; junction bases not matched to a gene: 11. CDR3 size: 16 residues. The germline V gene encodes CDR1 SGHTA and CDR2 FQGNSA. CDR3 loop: CASSLTGAGQLYGYTF. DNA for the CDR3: TGTGCCAGCAGCTTGACGGGGGCGGGACAGCTCTATGGCTACACCTTC.

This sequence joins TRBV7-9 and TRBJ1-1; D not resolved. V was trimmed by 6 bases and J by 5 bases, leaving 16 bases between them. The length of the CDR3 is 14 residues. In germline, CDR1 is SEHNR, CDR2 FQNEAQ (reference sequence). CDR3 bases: TGTGCCAGCAGTCTTAGCGTATTAGATACTGAAGCTTTCTTT. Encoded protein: CASSLSVLDTEAFF. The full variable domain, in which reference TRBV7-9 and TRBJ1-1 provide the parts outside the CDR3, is DTGVSQNPRHKITKRGQNVTFRCDPISEHNRLYWYRQTLGQGPEFLTYFQNEAQLEKSRLLSDRFSAERPKGSFSTLEIQRTEQGDSAMYLCASSLSVLDTEAFFGQGTRLTVV.

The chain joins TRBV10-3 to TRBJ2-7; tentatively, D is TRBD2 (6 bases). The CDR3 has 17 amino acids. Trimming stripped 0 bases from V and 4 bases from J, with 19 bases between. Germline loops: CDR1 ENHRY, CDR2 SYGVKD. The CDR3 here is CAISESDLVADRYEQYF. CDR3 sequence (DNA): TGTGCCATCAGTGAGTCAGACCTAGTAGCGGATCGTTACGAGCAGTACTTC.

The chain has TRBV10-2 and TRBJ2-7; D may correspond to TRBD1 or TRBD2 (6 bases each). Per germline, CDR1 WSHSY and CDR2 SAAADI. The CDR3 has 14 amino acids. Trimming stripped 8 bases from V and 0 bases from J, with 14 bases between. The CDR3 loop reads CASGGDTVSYEQYF. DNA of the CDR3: TGCGCCAGCGGAGGGGACACAGTCTCCTACGAGCAGTACTTC.

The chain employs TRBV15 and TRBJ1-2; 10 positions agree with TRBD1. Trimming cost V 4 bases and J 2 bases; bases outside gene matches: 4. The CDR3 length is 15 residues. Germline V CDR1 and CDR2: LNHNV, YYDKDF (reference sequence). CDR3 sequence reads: CATSTRQGANYGYTF. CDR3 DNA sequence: TGTGCCACCAGCACCCGACAGGGGGCGAACTATGGCTACACCTTC.

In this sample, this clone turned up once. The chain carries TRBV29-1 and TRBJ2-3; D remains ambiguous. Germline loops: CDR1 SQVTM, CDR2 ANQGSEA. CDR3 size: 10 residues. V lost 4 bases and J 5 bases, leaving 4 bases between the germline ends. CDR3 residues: CSVARDTQYF. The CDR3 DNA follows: TGCAGCGTTGCCCGAGATACGCAGTATTTT.

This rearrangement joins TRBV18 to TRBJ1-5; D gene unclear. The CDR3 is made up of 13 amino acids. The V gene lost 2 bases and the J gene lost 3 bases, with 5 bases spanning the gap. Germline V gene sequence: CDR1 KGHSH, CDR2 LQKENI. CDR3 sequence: CASSPGPNQPQHF. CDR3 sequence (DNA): TGTGCCAGCTCACCAGGACCCAATCAGCCCCAGCATTTT.

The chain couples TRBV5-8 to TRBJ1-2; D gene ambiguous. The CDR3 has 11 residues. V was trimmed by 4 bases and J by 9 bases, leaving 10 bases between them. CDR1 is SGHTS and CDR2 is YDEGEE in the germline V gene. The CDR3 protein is CASSLRISYTF. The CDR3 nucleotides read TGTGCCAGCAGCCTCAGGATCAGCTACACCTTC. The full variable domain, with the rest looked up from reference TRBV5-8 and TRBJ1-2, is EAGVTQSPTHLIKTRGQQATLRCSPISGHTSVYWYQQALGLGLQFLLWYDEGEERNRGNFPPRFSGRQFPNYSSELNVNALELEDSALYLCASSLRISYTFGSGTRLTVV.

CDR3 nucleotide sequence: TGTGCCAGCAGCTGGGCGAGGGAGGTTATGAACACTGAAGCTTTCTTT. This sequence encodes CASSWAREVMNTEAFF. This rearrangement joins TRBV7-9 to TRBJ1-1; D gene ambiguous. Trimming took 4 bases from V and 0 from J, leaving 15 bases between them. The CDR3 runs to 16 residues. Germline assignment: CDR1 SEHNR and CDR2 FQNEAQ (reference sequence). The full variable domain, in which reference TRBV7-9 and TRBJ1-1 provide the parts outside the CDR3, is DTGVSQNPRHKITKRGQNVTFRCDPISEHNRLYWYRQTLGQGPEFLTYFQNEAQLEKSRLLSDRFSAERPKGSFSTLEIQRTEQGDSAMYLCASSWAREVMNTEAFFGQGTRLTVV.

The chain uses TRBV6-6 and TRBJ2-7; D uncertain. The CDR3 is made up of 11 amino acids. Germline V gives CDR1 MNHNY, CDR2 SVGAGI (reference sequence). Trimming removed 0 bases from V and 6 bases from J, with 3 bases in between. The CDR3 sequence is CASSYSTEQYF. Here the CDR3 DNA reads TGTGCCAGCAGTTACTCGACCGAGCAGTACTTC.

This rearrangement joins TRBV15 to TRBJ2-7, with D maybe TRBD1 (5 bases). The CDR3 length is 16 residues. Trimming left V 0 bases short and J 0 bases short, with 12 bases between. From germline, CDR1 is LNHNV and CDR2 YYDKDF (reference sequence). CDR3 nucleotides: TGTGCCACCAGCAGAGATTTGAAGACAGTCTCCTACGAGCAGTACTTC. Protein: CATSRDLKTVSYEQYF.

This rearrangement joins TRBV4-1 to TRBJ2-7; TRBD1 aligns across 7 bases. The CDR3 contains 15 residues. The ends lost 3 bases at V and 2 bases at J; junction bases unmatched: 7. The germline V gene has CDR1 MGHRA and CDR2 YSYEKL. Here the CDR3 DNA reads TGCGCCAGCAGCCATCCGACAGGGAATCCCTACGAGCAGTACTTC. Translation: CASSHPTGNPYEQYF.

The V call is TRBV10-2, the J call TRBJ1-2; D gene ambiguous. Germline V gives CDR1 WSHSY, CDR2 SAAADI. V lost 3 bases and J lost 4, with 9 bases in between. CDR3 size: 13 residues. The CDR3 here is CASSDLRVYGYTF. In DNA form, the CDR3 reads TGCGCCAGCAGTGACCTGAGGGTCTATGGCTACACCTTC.

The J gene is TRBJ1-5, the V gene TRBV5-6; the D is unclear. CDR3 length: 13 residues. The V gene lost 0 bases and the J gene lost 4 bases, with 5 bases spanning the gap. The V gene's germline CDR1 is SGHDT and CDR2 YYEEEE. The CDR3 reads CASSLGLNQPQHF. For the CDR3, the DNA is TGTGCCAGCAGCTTGGGGCTTAATCAGCCCCAGCATTTT. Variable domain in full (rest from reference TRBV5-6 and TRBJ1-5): DAGVTQSPTHLIKTRGQQVTLRCSPKSGHDTVSWYQQALGQGPQFIFQYYEEEERQRGNFPDRFSGHQFPNYSSELNVNALLLGDSALYLCASSLGLNQPQHFGDGTRLSIL.

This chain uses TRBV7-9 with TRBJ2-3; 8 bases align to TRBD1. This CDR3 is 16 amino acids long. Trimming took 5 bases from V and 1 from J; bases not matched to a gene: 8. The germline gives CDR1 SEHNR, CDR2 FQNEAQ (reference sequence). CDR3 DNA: TGTGCCAGCAGCAGAACCGGGACAGGACGCACAGATACGCAGTATTTT. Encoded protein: CASSRTGTGRTDTQYF.

The CDR3 DNA sequence: TGTGCCAGCAGCTTGGATAAGCGGGGGGGCCTCTCCTACGAGCAGTACTTC. Translating it yields CASSLDKRGGLSYEQYF. The chain couples TRBV7-8 to TRBJ2-7, with TRBD2 matching over 10 bases. Losses at the gene ends were 3 bases for V and 0 bases for J; bases not matched to a gene: 8. The CDR3 length is 17 residues. Germline lookup yields CDR1 SGHVS and CDR2 FQNEAQ. The full variable domain, its missing parts supplied by reference TRBV7-8 and TRBJ2-7, is GAGVSQSPRYKVAKRGQDVALRCDPISGHVSLFWYQQALGQGPEFLTYFQNEAQLDKSGLPSDRFFAERPEGSVSTLKIQRTQQEDSAVYLCASSLDKRGGLSYEQYFGPGTRLTVT.

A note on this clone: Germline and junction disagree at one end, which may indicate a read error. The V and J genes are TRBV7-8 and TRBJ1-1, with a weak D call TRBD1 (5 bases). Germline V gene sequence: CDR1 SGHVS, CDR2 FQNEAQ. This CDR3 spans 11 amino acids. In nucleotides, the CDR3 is TGTGCCATCTCCCTGGGGGGGGTCATGGACTTT. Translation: CAISLGGVMDF.

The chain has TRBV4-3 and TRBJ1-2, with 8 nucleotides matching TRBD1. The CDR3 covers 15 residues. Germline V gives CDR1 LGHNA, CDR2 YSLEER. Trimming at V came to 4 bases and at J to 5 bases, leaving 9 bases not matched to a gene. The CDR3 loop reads CASSLVGQEIYGYTF. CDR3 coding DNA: TGCGCCAGCAGCCTAGTGGGACAGGAAATTTATGGCTACACCTTC.

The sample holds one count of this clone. CDR3 DNA sequence: TGCGCCAGCTCAGTGCGGACAGGGGGATTGGGCACCGGGGAGCTGTTTTTT. This codes for CASSVRTGGLGTGELFF. The chain uses TRBV4-3 and TRBJ2-2, with TRBD1 matching 10 bases. J gave up 4 bases and V 8 bases, and 13 bases lay outside the gene matches. The germline V gene encodes CDR1 LGHNA and CDR2 YSLEER. The CDR3 spans 17 residues.

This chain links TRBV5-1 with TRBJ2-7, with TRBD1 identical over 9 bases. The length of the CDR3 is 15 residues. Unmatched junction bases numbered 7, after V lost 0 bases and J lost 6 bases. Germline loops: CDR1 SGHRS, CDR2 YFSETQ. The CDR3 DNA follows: TGCGCCAGCAGCTTGGGAGGGACAGGGTCGATCGAGCAGTACTTC. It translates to CASSLGGTGSIEQYF. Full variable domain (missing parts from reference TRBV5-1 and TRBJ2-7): KAGVTQTPRYLIKTRGQQVTLSCSPISGHRSVSWYQQTPGQGLQFLFEYFSETQRNKGNFPGRFSGRQFSNSRSEMNVSTLELGDSALYLCASSLGGTGSIEQYFGPGTRLTVT.

The DNA of the CDR3 is TGTGCCAGCAGCGTAGTTACAGGGGGAAGCTCTGGGGCCAACGTCCTGACTTTC. Translated, it gives CASSVVTGGSSGANVLTF. This sequence joins TRBV9 and TRBJ2-6; 8 bases are a match to TRBD1. V was pared by 0 bases and J by 0 bases, with 5 bases of the junction left unmatched. The CDR3 runs to 18 residues. Per the germline V gene, CDR1 is SGDLS and CDR2 is YYNGEE.

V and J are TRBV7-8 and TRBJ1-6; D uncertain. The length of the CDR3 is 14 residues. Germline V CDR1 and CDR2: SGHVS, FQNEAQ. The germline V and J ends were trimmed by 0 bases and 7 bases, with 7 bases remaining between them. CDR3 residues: CASSLAAGNSPLHF. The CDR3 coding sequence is TGTGCCAGCAGCTTAGCGGCGGGGAATTCACCCCTCCACTTT.

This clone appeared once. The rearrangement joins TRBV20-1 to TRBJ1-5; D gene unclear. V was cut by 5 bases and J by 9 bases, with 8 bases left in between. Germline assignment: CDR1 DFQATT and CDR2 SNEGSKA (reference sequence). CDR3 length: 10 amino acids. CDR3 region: CSARIWPQHF. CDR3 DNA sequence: TGCAGTGCTCGGATTTGGCCCCAGCATTTT.

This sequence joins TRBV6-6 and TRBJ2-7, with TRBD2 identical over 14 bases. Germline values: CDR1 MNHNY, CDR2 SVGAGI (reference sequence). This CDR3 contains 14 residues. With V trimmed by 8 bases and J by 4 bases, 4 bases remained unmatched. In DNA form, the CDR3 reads TGTGCCAGCGGAGGACTAGCGGGGGGATACGAGCAGTACTTC. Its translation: CASGGLAGGYEQYF.